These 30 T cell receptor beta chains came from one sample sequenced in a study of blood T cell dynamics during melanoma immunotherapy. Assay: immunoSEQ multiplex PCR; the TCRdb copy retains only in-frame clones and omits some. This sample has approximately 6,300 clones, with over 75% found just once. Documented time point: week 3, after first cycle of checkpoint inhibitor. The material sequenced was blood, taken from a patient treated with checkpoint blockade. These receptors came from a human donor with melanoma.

The CDR3 loop is CASSLVRGHEQYF. As DNA, the CDR3 is TGTGCCAGCAGCTTAGTCAGGGGCCACGAGCAGTACTTC. The chain recombines TRBV11-1 with TRBJ2-7, with a weak D call TRBD1 (6 bases). This CDR3 has 13 residues. Germline CDR1 reads SGHAT; CDR2 reads FQDESV (reference sequence). V shed 1 base and J shed 5 bases, with 9 bases lying between them.

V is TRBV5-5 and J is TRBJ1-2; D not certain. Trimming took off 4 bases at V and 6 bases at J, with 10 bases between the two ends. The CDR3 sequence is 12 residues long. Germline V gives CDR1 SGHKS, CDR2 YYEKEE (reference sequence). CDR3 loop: CASSKGFDGYTF. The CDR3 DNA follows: TGTGCCAGCAGCAAAGGGTTCGATGGCTACACCTTC.

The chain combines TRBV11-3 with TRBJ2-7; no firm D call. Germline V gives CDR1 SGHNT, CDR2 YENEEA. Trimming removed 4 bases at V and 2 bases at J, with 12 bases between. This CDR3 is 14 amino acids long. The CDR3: CASSSGSETYEQYF. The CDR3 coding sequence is TGTGCCAGCAGCTCCGGATCTGAGACCTACGAGCAGTACTTC.

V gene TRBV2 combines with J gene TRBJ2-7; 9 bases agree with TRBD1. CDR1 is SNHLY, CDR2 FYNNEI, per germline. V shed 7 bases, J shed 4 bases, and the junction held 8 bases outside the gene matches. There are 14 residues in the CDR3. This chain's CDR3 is CASNDDRGIYEQYF. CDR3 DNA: TGTGCCAGCAACGATGACAGGGGGATTTACGAGCAGTACTTC. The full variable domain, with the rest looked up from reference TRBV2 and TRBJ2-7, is EPEVTQTPSHQVTQMGQEVILRCVPISNHLYFYWYRQILGQKVEFLVSFYNNEISEKSEIFDDQFSVERPDGSNFTLKIRSTKLEDSAMYFCASNDDRGIYEQYFGPGTRLTVT.

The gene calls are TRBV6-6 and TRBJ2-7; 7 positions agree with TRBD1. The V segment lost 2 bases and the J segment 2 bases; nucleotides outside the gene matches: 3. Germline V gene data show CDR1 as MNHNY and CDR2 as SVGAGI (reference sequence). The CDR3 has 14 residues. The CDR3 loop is CASSYRQGAYEQYF. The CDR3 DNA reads TGTGCCAGCAGTTACCGACAGGGTGCCTACGAGCAGTACTTC.

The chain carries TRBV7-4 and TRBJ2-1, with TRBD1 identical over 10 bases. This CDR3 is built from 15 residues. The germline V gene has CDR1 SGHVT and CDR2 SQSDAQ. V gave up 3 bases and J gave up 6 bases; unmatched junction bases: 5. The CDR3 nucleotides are TGTGCCAGCAGCTTTTCCGGGACAGGGGTCAATGAGCAGTTCTTC. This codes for CASSFSGTGVNEQFF.

CDR3 nucleotide sequence: TGCGCCAGCAGCCTCGGGAGCGGAATAAGCACAGATACGCAGTATTTT. Protein: CASSLGSGISTDTQYF. J is TRBJ2-3 and V is TRBV4-1, with D perhaps TRBD2 (6 bases). With 4 bases removed from V and 0 bases from J, the gap between germline ends came to 14 bases. The CDR3 is made up of 16 amino acids. Germline values: CDR1 MGHRA, CDR2 YSYEKL.

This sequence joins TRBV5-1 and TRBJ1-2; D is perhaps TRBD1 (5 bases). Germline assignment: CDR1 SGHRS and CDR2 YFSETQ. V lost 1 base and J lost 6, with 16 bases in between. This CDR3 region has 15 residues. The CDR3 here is CASSLFGTSGHGYTF. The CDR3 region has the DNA TGCGCCAGCAGCTTGTTTGGGACTTCGGGGCATGGCTACACCTTC.

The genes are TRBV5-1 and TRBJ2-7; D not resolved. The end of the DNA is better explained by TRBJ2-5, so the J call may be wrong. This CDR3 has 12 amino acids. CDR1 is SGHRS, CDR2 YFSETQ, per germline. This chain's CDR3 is CASRLQQETQYF. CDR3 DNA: TGCGCCAGCAGGCTGCAACAAGAGACCCAGTACTTC.

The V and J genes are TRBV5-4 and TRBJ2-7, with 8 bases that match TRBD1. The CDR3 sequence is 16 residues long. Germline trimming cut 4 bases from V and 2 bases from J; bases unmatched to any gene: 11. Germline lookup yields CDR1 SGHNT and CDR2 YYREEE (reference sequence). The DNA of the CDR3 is TGTGCCAGCAGCCAAGTCCAGGGGGCTCTAACCTACGAGCAGTACTTC. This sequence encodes CASSQVQGALTYEQYF.

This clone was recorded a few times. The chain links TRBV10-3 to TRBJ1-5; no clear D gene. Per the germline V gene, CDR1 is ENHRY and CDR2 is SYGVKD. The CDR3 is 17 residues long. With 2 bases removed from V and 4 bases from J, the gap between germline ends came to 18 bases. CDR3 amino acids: CAISETGNGVRNQPQHF. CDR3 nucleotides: TGTGCCATCAGTGAGACCGGGAACGGGGTGAGAAATCAGCCCCAGCATTTT.

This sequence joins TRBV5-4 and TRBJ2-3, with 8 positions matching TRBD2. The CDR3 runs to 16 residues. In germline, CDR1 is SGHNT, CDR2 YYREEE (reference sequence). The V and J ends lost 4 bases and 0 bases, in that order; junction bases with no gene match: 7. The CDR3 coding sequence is TGTGCCAGCAGCACCGGGACTAGTGGTAGCACAGATACGCAGTATTTT. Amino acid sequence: CASSTGTSGSTDTQYF.

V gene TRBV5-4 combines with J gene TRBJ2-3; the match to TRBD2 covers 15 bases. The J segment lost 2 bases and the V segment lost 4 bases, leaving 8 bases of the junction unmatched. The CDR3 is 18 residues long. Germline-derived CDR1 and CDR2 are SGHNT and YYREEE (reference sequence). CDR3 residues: CASSTRTSGGVYTDTQYF. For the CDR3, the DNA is TGTGCCAGCAGCACTAGGACTAGCGGGGGGGTCTACACAGATACGCAGTATTTT.

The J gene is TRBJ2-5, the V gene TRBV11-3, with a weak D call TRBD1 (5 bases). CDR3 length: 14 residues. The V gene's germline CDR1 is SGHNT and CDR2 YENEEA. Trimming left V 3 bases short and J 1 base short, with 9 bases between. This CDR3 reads CASSLGPVQETQYF. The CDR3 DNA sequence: TGTGCCAGCAGCTTGGGGCCGGTCCAAGAGACCCAGTACTTC. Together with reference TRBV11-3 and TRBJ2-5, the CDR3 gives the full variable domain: EAGVVQSPRYKIIEKKQPVAFWCNPISGHNTLYWYLQNLGQGPELLIRYENEEAVDDSQLPKDRFSAERLKGVDSTLKIQPAELGDSAVYLCASSLGPVQETQYFGPGTRLLVL.

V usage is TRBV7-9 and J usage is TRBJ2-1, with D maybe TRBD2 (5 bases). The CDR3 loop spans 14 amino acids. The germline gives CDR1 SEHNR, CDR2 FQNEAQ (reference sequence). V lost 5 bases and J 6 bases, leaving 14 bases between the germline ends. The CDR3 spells CASSPRLAINEQFF. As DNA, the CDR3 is TGTGCCAGCAGCCCCCGTCTAGCCATCAATGAGCAGTTCTTC. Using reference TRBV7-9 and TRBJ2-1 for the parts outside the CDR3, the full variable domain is DTGVSQNPRHKITKRGQNVTFRCDPISEHNRLYWYRQTLGQGPEFLTYFQNEAQLEKSRLLSDRFSAERPKGSFSTLEIQRTEQGDSAMYLCASSPRLAINEQFFGPGTRLTVL.

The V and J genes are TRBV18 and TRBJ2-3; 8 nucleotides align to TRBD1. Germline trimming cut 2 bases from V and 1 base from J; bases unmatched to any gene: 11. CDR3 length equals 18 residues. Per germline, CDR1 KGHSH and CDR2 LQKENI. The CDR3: CASSPKPPGGWGTDTQYF. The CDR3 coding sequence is TGTGCCAGCTCACCAAAACCTCCAGGGGGCTGGGGCACAGATACGCAGTATTTT.

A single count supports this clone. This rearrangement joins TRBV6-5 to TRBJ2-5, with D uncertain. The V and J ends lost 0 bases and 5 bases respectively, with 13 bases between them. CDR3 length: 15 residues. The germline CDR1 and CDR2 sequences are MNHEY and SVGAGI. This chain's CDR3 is CASSYSRGRLETQYF. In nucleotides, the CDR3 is TGTGCCAGCAGTTACTCCCGCGGACGGTTGGAGACCCAGTACTTC.

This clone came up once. This chain's CDR3 is CASSWSRSGGIYEQYF. The CDR3 bases are TGTGCCAGCAGTTGGTCGAGGAGCGGGGGTATCTACGAGCAGTACTTC. V gene TRBV6-5 combines with J gene TRBJ2-7; 8 positions agree with TRBD2. J was trimmed by 3 bases and V by 4 bases; bases with no gene match: 11. The CDR3 has 16 residues. Per germline, CDR1 MNHEY and CDR2 SVGAGI.

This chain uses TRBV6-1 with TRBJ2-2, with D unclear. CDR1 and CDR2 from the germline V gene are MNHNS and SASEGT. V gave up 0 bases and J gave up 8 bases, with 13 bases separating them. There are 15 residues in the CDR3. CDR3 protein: CASSEALRAPGELFF. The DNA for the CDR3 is TGTGCCAGCAGTGAAGCTTTAAGGGCCCCGGGGGAGCTGTTTTTT.

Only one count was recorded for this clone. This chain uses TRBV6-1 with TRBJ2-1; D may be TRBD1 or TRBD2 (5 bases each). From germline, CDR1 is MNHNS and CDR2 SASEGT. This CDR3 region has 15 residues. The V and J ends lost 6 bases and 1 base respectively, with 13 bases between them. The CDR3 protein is CASRVGRSSYNEQFF. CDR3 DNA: TGTGCCAGCAGGGTGGGACGGTCTTCCTACAATGAGCAGTTCTTC.

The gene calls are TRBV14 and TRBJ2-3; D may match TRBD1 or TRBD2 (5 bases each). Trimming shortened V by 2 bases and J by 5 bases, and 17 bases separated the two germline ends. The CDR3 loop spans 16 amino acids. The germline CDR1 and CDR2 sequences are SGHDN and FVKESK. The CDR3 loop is CASSQSVRAGRDTQYF. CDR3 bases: TGTGCCAGCAGCCAAAGTGTGAGGGCAGGGAGAGATACGCAGTATTTT.

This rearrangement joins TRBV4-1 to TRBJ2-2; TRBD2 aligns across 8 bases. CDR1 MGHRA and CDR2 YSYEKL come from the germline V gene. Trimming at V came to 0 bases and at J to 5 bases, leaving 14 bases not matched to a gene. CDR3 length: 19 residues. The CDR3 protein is CASSQERGGLAGSTGELFF. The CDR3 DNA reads TGCGCCAGCAGCCAAGAAAGGGGTGGTCTAGCGGGTTCGACCGGGGAGCTGTTTTTT.

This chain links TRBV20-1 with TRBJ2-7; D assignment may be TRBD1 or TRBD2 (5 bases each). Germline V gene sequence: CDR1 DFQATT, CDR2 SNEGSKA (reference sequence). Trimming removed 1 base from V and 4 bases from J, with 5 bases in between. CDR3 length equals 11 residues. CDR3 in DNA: TGCAGTGCTAGAGGGGGGTACGAGCAGTACTTC. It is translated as CSARGGYEQYF.

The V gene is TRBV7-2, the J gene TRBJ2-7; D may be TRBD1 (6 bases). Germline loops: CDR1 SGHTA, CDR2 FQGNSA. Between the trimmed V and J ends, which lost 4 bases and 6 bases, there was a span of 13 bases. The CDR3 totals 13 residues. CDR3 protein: CASSYYRALEQYF. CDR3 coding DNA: TGTGCCAGCAGCTACTACAGGGCTCTCGAGCAGTACTTC.

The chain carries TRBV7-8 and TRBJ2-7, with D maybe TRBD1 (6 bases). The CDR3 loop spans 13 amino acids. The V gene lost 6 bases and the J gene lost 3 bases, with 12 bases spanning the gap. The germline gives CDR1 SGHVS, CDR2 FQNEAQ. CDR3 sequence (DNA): TGTGCCAGCAGAGACAGGAGAAACTACGAGCAGTACTTC. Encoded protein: CASRDRRNYEQYF.

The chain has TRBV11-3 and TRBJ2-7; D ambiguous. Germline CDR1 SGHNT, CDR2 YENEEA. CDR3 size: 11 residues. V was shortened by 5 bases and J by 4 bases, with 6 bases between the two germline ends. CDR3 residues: CASSADYEQYF. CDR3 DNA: TGTGCCAGCAGCGCTGATTACGAGCAGTACTTC.

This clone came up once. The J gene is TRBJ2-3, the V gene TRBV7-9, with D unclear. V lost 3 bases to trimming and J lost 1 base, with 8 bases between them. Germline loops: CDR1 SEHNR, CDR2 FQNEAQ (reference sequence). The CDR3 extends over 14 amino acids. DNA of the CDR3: TGTGCCAGCAGCTTTATTCAGGGCACAGATACGCAGTATTTT. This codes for CASSFIQGTDTQYF.

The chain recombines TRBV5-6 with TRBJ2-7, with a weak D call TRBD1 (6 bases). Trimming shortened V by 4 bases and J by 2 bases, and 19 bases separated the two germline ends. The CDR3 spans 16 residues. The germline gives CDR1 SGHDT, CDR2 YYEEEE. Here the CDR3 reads CASSPPVWGQTYEQYF. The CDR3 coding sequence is TGTGCCAGCAGCCCCCCCGTTTGGGGGCAGACCTACGAGCAGTACTTC.

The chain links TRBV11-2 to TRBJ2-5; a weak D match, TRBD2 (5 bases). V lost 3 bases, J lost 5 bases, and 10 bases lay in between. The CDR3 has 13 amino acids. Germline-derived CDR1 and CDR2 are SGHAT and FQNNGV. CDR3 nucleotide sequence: TGTGCCAGCAGCTTCGGAGGTTTGGAGACCCAGTACTTC. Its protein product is CASSFGGLETQYF. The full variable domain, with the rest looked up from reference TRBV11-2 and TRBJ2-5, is EAGVAQSPRYKIIEKRQSVAFWCNPISGHATLYWYQQILGQGPKLLIQFQNNGVVDDSQLPKDRFSAERLKGVDSTLKIQPAKLEDSAVYLCASSFGGLETQYFGPGTRLLVL.

CDR3 sequence: CASSLGTILYEQYF. Here the CDR3 DNA reads TGTGCCAGCAGCCTTGGGACAATCCTCTACGAGCAGTACTTC. The chain carries TRBV28 and TRBJ2-7; D may be TRBD1 (6 bases). Germline-derived CDR1 and CDR2 are MDHEN and SYDVKM. V was clipped by 6 bases and J by 3 bases, with 15 bases between them. The CDR3 totals 14 residues.